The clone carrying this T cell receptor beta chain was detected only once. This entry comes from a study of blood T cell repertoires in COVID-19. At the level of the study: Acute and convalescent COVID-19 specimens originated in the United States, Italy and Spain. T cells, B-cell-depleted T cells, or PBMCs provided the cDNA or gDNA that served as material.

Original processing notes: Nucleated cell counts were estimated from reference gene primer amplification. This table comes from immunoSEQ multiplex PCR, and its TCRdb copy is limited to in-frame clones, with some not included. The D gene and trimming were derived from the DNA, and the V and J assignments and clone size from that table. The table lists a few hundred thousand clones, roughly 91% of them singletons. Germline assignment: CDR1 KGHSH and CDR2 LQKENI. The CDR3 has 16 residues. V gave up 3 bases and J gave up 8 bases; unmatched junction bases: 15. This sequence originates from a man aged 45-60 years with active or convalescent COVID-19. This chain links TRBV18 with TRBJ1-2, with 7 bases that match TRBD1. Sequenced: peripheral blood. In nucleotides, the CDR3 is TGTGCCAGCTCACCCTCAGGGACAGTTAGGCCTCGGGGCTACACCTTC. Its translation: CASSPSGTVRPRGYTF.